These 10 T cell receptor beta chains came from one sample sequenced in a study of cytomegalovirus exposure and HLA in healthy donors (dated by TCRdb to 2015 to 2018). Library construction relied on the immunoSEQ multiplex PCR assay. For the multiplex PCR, a mixture combining 60 forward primers for TCR Vbeta segments and 13 reverse primers for TCR Jbeta segments was used. The table comes from immuneACCESS by way of TCRdb, which keeps in-frame sequences with V and J called. Part of the clones is missing from these tables; in studies checked, under half for an unresolved V gene and the rest for unknown reasons. For this sample there are about 160,000 clones; roughly 76% appear just once. The ten largest account for roughly an eighth of the sample. Sample: PBMCs. The source of these receptors is a woman aged 45 to 65 in good health and CMV-seronegative.

The chain recombines TRBV5-4 with TRBJ1-2, with D unresolved. Germline V CDR1 and CDR2: SGHNT, YYREEE (reference sequence). The V and J ends lost 6 bases and 5 bases respectively, with 26 bases between them. The CDR3 extends over 17 amino acids. CDR3 sequence reads: CASIPSAGRIEGYGYTF. Here the CDR3 DNA reads TGTGCCAGCATCCCATCGGCAGGTCGGATAGAGGGTTATGGCTACACCTTC.

V is TRBV7-6 and J is TRBJ1-4; D gene ambiguous. This CDR3 contains 12 residues. The germline V gene encodes CDR1 SGHVS and CDR2 FNYEAQ. The V end was cut by 5 bases, the J end by 14 bases, with 15 bases between. The CDR3 sequence is CASSGPGGRLFF. For the CDR3, the DNA is TGTGCCAGCAGCGGTCCCGGAGGACGGCTGTTTTTT.

This clone was recorded once. The V and J genes are TRBV30 and TRBJ1-4; maybe TRBD1 (6 bases). The germline V and J ends were trimmed by 0 bases and 1 base, with 9 bases remaining between them. CDR3 length: 15 amino acids. The germline V gene has CDR1 GTSNPN and CDR2 SVGIG (reference sequence). Here the CDR3 reads CAWSVLRGTNEKLFF. The CDR3 DNA reads TGTGCCTGGAGTGTACTCAGGGGAACTAATGAAAAACTGTTTTTT. Looking up the rest from reference TRBV30 and TRBJ1-4 gives the full variable domain: SQTIHQWPATLVQPVGSPLSLECTVEGTSNPNLYWYRQAAGRGLQLLFYSVGIGQISSEVPQNLSASRPQDRQFILSSKKLLLSDSGFYLCAWSVLRGTNEKLFFGSGTQLSVL.

The V call is TRBV15, the J call TRBJ1-5; no reliable D call. This CDR3 has 18 residues. Per germline, CDR1 LNHNV and CDR2 YYDKDF (reference sequence). Trimming pared 0 bases from V and 3 bases from J, leaving 18 bases between. The CDR3 DNA sequence: TGTGCCACCAGCAGAGATTTAAGGGAGCAGGAGGTCAATCAGCCCCAGCATTTT. Translation: CATSRDLREQEVNQPQHF.

The chain couples TRBV27 to TRBJ2-7, with 13 nucleotides matching TRBD2. The CDR3 runs 16 residues. Germline CDR1 is MNHEY and CDR2 is SMNVEV (reference sequence). Trimming at V came to 5 bases and at J to 2 bases, leaving 6 bases not matched to a gene. This chain's CDR3 is CASSPRTSGGTYEQYF. The CDR3 DNA sequence: TGTGCCAGCAGTCCAAGGACTAGCGGGGGAACCTACGAGCAGTACTTC.

The rearrangement uses TRBV5-1 and TRBJ2-2, with D possibly matching TRBD1 (5 bases). CDR1 and CDR2 (germline): SGHRS, YFSETQ. CDR3 length: 14 residues. Trimming shortened V by 4 bases and J by 4 bases, and 11 bases separated the two germline ends. The CDR3 sequence is CASSPSQGTGELFF. The CDR3 DNA is TGCGCCAGCAGCCCAAGCCAGGGCACCGGGGAGCTGTTTTTT.

The V gene is TRBV7-9, the J gene TRBJ2-6, with 8 positions matching TRBD2. Losses at the gene ends were 5 bases for V and 2 bases for J; bases not matched to a gene: 5. This CDR3 is 16 amino acids long. Per the germline V gene, CDR1 is SEHNR and CDR2 is FQNEAQ (reference sequence). CDR3: CASSLRGGAGANVLTF. In DNA, the CDR3 is TGTGCCAGCAGCCTACGGGGGGGGGCTGGGGCCAACGTCCTGACTTTC.

J is TRBJ2-7 and V is TRBV30; 11 bases agree with TRBD2. Germline V CDR1 and CDR2: GTSNPN, SVGIG (reference sequence). Trimming removed 3 bases from V and 0 bases from J; junction bases left unmatched: 13. CDR3 length: 18 amino acids. CDR3 coding DNA: TGTGCCTGGAGCAAACGAGGGCTAGCGGGAGGAAGCTCCTACGAGCAGTACTTC. Translation: CAWSKRGLAGGSSYEQYF.

The J gene is TRBJ2-1, the V gene TRBV9, with no clear D. The length of the CDR3 is 11 residues. The V end lost 3 bases, the J end lost 5 bases, and 3 bases lay between the germline ends. CDR1 SGDLS and CDR2 YYNGEE come from the germline V gene. The CDR3 DNA is TGTGCCAGCAGCGCGGACAATGAGCAGTTCTTC. Translation gives CASSADNEQFF.

This chain uses TRBV7-2 with TRBJ1-2; D is unclear. V shed 3 bases and J shed 1 base, with 6 bases lying between them. The length of the CDR3 is 13 residues. Per germline, CDR1 SGHTA and CDR2 FQGNSA. CDR3 coding DNA: TGTGCCAGCAGCTTCAGGATTAACTATGGCTACACCTTC. Amino acids: CASSFRINYGYTF. Full variable domain (rest looked up from reference TRBV7-2 and TRBJ1-2): GAGVSQSPSNKVTEKGKDVELRCDPISGHTALYWYRQSLGQGLEFLIYFQGNSAPDKSGLPSDRFSAERTGGSVSTLTIQRTQQEDSAVYLCASSFRINYGYTFGSGTRLTVV.